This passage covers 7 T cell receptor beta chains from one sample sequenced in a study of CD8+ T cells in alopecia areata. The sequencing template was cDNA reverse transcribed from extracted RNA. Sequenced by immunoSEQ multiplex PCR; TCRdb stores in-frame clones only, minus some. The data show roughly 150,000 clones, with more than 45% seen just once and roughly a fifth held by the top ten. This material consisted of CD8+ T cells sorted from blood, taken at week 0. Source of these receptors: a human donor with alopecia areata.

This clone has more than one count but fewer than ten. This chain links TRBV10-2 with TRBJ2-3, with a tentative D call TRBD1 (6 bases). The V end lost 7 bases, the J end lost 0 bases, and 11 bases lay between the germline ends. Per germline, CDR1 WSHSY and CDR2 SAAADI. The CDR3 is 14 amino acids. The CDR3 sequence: CASNDRSSTDTQYF. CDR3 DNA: TGCGCCAGCAATGACAGGTCCAGCACAGATACGCAGTATTTT.

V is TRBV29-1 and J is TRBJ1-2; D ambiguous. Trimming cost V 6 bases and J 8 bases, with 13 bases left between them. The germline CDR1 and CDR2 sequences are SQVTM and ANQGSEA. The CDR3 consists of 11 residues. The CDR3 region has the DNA TGCAGCGTATTTTGGCGGCTAGGCTACACCTTC. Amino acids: CSVFWRLGYTF.

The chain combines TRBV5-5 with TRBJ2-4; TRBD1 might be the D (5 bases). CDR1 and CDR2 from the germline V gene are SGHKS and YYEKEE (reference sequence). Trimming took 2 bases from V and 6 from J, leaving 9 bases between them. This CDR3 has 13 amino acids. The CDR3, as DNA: TGTGCCAGCAGCTTAGGTCAGGGAAACATTCAGTACTTC. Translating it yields CASSLGQGNIQYF.

CDR3 loop: CSVLQYNEQFF. In nucleotides, the CDR3 is TGCAGCGTTCTACAATACAATGAGCAGTTCTTC. The chain recombines TRBV29-1 with TRBJ2-1; the D is unclear. There are 11 residues in the CDR3. Trimming took off 5 bases at V and 4 bases at J, with 6 bases between the two ends. Germline CDR1 is SQVTM and CDR2 is ANQGSEA.

The CDR3: CASSVTHYEQYF. The CDR3 DNA is TGTGCCAGCAGTGTGACCCACTACGAGCAGTACTTC. The V and J genes are TRBV6-4 and TRBJ2-7; D remains ambiguous. From germline, CDR1 is MRHNA and CDR2 SNTAGT. V shed 4 bases and J shed 3 bases, with 7 bases lying between them. The length of the CDR3 is 12 residues.

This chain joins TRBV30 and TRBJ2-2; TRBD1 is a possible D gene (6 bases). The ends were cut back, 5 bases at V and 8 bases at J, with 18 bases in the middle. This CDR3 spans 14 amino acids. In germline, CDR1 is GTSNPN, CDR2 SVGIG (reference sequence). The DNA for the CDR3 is TGTGCCTGGGCTTTTTACACAGGGTCGGGGGAGCTGTTTTTT. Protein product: CAWAFYTGSGELFF.

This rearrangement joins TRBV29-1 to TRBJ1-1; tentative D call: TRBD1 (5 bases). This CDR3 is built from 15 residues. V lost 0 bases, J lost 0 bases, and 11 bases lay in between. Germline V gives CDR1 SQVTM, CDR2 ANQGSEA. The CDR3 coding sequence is TGCAGCGTTGAAGATTTTTCGACAGTGAACACTGAAGCTTTCTTT. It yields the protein CSVEDFSTVNTEAFF. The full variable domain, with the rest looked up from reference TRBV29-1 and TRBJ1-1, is SAVISQKPSRDICQRGTSLTIQCQVDSQVTMMFWYRQQPGQSLTLIATANQGSEATYESGFVIDKFPISRPNLTFSTLTVSNMSPEDSSIYLCSVEDFSTVNTEAFFGQGTRLTVV.